This T cell receptor beta chain originates from a study of blood T cell repertoires in COVID-19. Across the whole study: Researchers got acute and convalescent COVID-19 samples from the United States, Italy and Spain.

This clone was seen once. The study recruited people aged roughly 18 to 89 years across approximately 23 US areas. The authors' processing: Amplification with reference gene primers provided the estimates of nucleated cell counts. Repertoires were generated with immunoSEQ multiplex PCR, while TCRdb's copy carries only in-frame clones and drops some. The DNA was the basis for D and trimming; V, J and clone size are from that table. The repertoire holds around 430,000 clones, with 85% to 90% as singletons. V lost 1 base, J lost 6 bases, and 15 bases lay in between. Germline CDR1 is LNHDA and CDR2 is SQIVND (reference sequence). CDR3 length: 15 amino acids.

The V and J genes are TRBV19 and TRBJ1-2; D not certain. The TCR comes from a woman between 45 and 60 years old who had recovered from COVID-19. The sequenced sample was PBMCs or T cells enriched from blood (not recorded which). Here the CDR3 DNA reads TGTGCCAGTAGTATAGTTTCGGGGTTCCTGCATGGCTACACCTTC. Translation: CASSIVSGFLHGYTF. Combining the CDR3 with reference TRBV19 and TRBJ1-2 gives the whole variable domain DGGITQSPKYLFRKEGQNVTLSCEQNLNHDAMYWYRQDPGQGLRLIYYSQIVNDFQKGDIAEGYSVSREKKESFPLTVTSAQKNPTAFYLCASSIVSGFLHGYTFGSGTRLTVV.